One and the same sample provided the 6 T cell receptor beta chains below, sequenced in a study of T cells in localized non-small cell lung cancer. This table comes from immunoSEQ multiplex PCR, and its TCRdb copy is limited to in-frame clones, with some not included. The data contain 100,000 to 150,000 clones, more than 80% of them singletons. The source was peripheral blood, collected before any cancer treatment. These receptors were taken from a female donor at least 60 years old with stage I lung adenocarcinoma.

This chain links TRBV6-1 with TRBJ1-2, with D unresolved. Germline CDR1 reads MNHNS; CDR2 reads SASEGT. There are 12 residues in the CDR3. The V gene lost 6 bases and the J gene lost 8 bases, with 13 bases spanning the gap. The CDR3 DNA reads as TGTGCCAGCAGCCCGGGAATGCTGGGCTACACCTTC. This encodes CASSPGMLGYTF.

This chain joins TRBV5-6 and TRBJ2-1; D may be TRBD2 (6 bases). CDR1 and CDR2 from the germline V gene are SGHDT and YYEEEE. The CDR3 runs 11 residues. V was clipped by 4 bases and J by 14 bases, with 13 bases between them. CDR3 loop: CASSLRDREFF. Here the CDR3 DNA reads TGTGCCAGCAGCCTGCGGGACCGGGAGTTCTTC.

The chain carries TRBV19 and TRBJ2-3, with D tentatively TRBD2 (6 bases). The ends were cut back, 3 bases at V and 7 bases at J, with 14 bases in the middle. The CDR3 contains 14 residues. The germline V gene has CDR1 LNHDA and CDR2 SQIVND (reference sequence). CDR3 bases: TGTGCCAGTAGTATGGGAACTAGCAGCAATACGCAGTATTTT. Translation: CASSMGTSSNTQYF.

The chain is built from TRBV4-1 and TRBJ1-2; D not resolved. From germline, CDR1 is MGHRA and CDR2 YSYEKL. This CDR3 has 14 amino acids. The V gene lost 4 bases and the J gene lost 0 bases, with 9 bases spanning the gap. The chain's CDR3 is CASSPTPANYGYTF. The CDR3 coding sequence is TGCGCCAGCAGCCCAACGCCGGCTAACTATGGCTACACCTTC.

CDR3 coding DNA: TGTGCCAGCAGTCCTTGGGTAGCGGGAGGGCCCTACAATGAGCAGTTCTTC. Its protein is CASSPWVAGGPYNEQFF. J is TRBJ2-1 and V is TRBV28; 11 bases agree with TRBD2. The ends lost 5 bases at V and 2 bases at J; junction bases unmatched: 8. Germline V gene sequence: CDR1 MDHEN, CDR2 SYDVKM. The CDR3 sequence is 17 residues long.

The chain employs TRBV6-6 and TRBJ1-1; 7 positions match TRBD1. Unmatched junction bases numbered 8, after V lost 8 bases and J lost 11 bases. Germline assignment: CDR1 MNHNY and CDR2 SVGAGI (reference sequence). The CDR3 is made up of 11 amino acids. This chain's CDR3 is CASQTTGVAFF. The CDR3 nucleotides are TGTGCCAGCCAAACAACAGGGGTGGCTTTCTTT.